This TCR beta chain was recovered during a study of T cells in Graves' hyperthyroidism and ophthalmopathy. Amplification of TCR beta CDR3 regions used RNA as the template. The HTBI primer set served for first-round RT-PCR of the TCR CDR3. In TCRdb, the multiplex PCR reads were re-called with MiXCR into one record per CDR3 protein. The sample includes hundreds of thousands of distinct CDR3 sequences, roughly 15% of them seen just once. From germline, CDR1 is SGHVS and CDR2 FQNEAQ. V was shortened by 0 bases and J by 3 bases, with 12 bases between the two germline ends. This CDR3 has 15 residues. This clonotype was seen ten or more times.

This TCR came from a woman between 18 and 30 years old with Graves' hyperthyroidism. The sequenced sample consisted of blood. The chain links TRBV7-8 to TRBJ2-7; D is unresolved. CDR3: CASSLATGSHYEQYF. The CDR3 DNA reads TGTGCCAGCAGCTTAGCTACTGGGTCCCACTACGAGCAGTACTTC.